This T cell receptor beta chain came from a study of spatial heterogeneity in lung cancer. General study results and limits: It was found that expanded intratumoral alpha and beta TCR counts tracked tumor mutation counts.

The CDR3 is made up of 15 amino acids. Germline CDR1 is LGHDT and CDR2 is YNNKEL (reference sequence). The V and J ends lost 6 bases and 5 bases respectively, with 14 bases between them. The time point was: sample taken at primary tumor resection. TCRdb ran MiXCR on the 5' RACE reads and lists one entry per CDR3 protein. The sample contains 8,500 to 10,000 distinct CDR3 sequences, 2.9% of which appear only once. By sample fraction, this clonotype is medium-sized. The antigen is unknown. The input for sequencing was lung tumor tissue, taken at surgery. This chain uses TRBV3-1 with TRBJ1-6, with a weak D call TRBD1 (5 bases). The receptor was derived from a male donor with early-stage non-small cell lung cancer. The CDR3 loop is CASSPFEGNNSPLHF. CDR3 sequence (DNA): TGTGCCAGCAGTCCCTTTGAGGGGAATAATTCACCCCTCCACTTT.